The present T cell receptor beta chain was sequenced within a study of ipilimumab plus nivolumab after autologous stem cell transplantation. Produced via immunoSEQ multiplex PCR; TCRdb's table is partial and in-frame only. The data contain 77,000 or so clones, around 80% of them singletons. Checkpoint therapy with ipilimumab 1 mg/kg began 14 to 28 days after transplant. Germline CDR1 SNHLY, CDR2 FYNNEI. Between the trimmed V and J ends, which lost 9 bases and 4 bases, there was a span of 14 bases. The CDR3 totals 13 residues. The sequenced sample was PBMCs, obtained in a trial of ipilimumab plus nivolumab as post-transplant consolidation. The origin of this receptor is a male donor with diffuse large B-cell lymphoma. V usage is TRBV2 and J usage is TRBJ2-3; D unclear. The CDR3 spells CASRAIRADTQYF. Written as DNA, the CDR3 is TGTGCCAGTAGGGCAATTCGTGCAGATACGCAGTATTTT.